The next 14 T cell receptor delta chains were all read from a single sample in a study of Vδ1+ human thymocytes. RNA was extracted from the cells and then reverse transcribed. Multiplex PCR used pooled V-gene forward primers and a constant-region reverse primer to amplify CDR3s. TCRdb reprocessed the multiplex PCR reads through CATT. This repertoire shows over 65,000 delta-chain clones, around 32% found once; its top ten account for around 0.3%. Whole-study results and caveats: In the thymus, TRG and TRD repertoires looked highly polyclonal with Gaussian CDR3 lengths.

No antigen has been assigned to these receptors. Sequencing was performed on Vdelta1+ gamma-delta thymocytes from the thymus. Subset described: FACS-sorted CD3+ TCRalphabeta- TCRVdelta1+ TCRVdelta2- thymocytes. Receptors originate from a boy less than two years old who had congenital heart surgery.

This chain connects TRDV1 to TRDJ1; 11 bases line up with TRDD3. The CDR3 sequence is 19 residues long. Germline loops: CDR1 TSWWSYY, CDR2 QGS. The J segment lost 3 bases and the V segment lost 4 bases, leaving 16 bases of the junction unmatched. The CDR3 loop is CALGVPRRWGIRGADKLIF. The DNA for the CDR3 is TGTGCTCTTGGGGTCCCGCGTAGGTGGGGGATACGAGGGGCCGATAAACTCATCTTT.

This clone turned up a few times. The chain links TRDV1 to TRDJ1; TRDD3 might be the D (6 bases). In germline, CDR1 is TSWWSYY, CDR2 QGS. The length of the CDR3 is 12 residues. With 4 bases removed from V and 3 bases from J, the gap between germline ends came to 6 bases. For the CDR3, the DNA is TGTGCTCTTGGGGTGGGGGCCGATAAACTCATCTTT. It encodes CALGVGADKLIF.

This chain joins TRDV1 and TRDJ1, with 7 bases aligning to TRDD3. Losses at the gene ends were 1 base for V and 0 bases for J; bases not matched to a gene: 14. This CDR3 is 19 amino acids long. The germline CDR1 and CDR2 sequences are TSWWSYY and QGS. CDR3 sequence reads: CALGEPIRAGLGDTDKLIF. CDR3 nucleotides: TGTGCTCTTGGGGAACCGATAAGGGCTGGTCTGGGGGACACCGATAAACTCATCTTT.

V is TRDV1 and J is TRDJ1; D gene unclear. Per the germline V gene, CDR1 is TSWWSYY and CDR2 is QGS. The length of the CDR3 is 19 residues. Trimming removed 0 bases at V and 0 bases at J, with 20 bases between. CDR3 nucleotides: TGTGCTCTTGGGGAACTTGGGTTCCCCGTAAACTTTTACACCGATAAACTCATCTTT. Protein sequence: CALGELGFPVNFYTDKLIF.

The rearrangement uses TRDV1 and TRDJ1; D might be TRDD3 (6 bases). Trimming cost V 2 bases and J 7 bases, with 20 bases left between them. The CDR3 contains 16 residues. Per germline, CDR1 TSWWSYY and CDR2 QGS. The CDR3 loop reads CALGEYYRGDSGKLIF. CDR3 DNA sequence: TGTGCTCTTGGGGAATATTATCGAGGGGATTCGGGTAAACTCATCTTT.

The chain joins TRDV1 to TRDJ1; TRDD2 aligns across 7 bases. The germline V gene encodes CDR1 TSWWSYY and CDR2 QGS. V dropped 2 bases and J dropped 1; count of bases not matched to a gene: 10. The CDR3 runs to 17 residues. This CDR3 is CALGETFLVLFTDKLIF. CDR3 nucleotide sequence: TGTGCTCTTGGGGAAACCTTCCTTGTACTGTTCACCGATAAACTCATCTTT.

The chain couples TRDV1 to TRDJ1; weak D call: TRDD3 (5 bases). Germline CDR1 is TSWWSYY and CDR2 is QGS. The CDR3 spans 19 residues. Trimming shortened V by 3 bases and J by 3 bases, and 26 bases separated the two germline ends. The CDR3 reads CALGDPFFQGVPSSDKLIF. CDR3 bases: TGTGCTCTTGGGGACCCTTTTTTCCAGGGGGTTCCAAGCTCCGATAAACTCATCTTT.

V and J are TRDV1 and TRDJ1; 7 bases are a match to TRDD2. CDR3 size: 15 residues. The germline CDR1 and CDR2 sequences are TSWWSYY and QGS. Germline trimming cut 4 bases from V and 4 bases from J; bases unmatched to any gene: 9. CDR3 bases: TGTGCTCTTGGGGCCCGGCCTTCCTGCCGCGATAAACTCATCTTT. Residues: CALGARPSCRDKLIF.

This clone was counted a single time. The chain couples TRDV1 to TRDJ1; TRDD3 agrees at 8 bases. Trimming took 2 bases from V and 4 from J; bases not matched to a gene: 21. CDR1 TSWWSYY and CDR2 QGS come from the germline V gene. The CDR3 contains 20 residues. The CDR3 DNA follows: TGTGCTCTTGGGGAAAGTTTCCTGGGGATACTGGAGAGGAGGTTCGATAAACTCATCTTT. This sequence encodes CALGESFLGILERRFDKLIF.

This sequence joins TRDV1 and TRDJ1; no firm D call. Germline lookup yields CDR1 TSWWSYY and CDR2 QGS. V dropped 5 bases and J dropped 3 bases, with 19 bases sitting between them. The CDR3 has 16 amino acids. The CDR3 coding sequence is TGTGCTCTTGGGCACGCGGCGGGTGGGAACCCCGATAAACTCATCTTT. Amino acid sequence: CALGHAAGGNPDKLIF.

The chain recombines TRDV1 with TRDJ1, with TRDD2 identical over 9 bases. CDR1 TSWWSYY and CDR2 QGS come from the germline V gene. The CDR3 covers 27 residues. Germline trimming cut 3 bases from V and 4 bases from J; bases unmatched to any gene: 42. The CDR3 reads CALGDKGNLPSYPWRILWGIRGDKLIF. Here the CDR3 DNA reads TGTGCTCTTGGGGACAAGGGGAATCTACCTTCCTACCCCTGGAGGATACTTTGGGGAATCAGGGGCGATAAACTCATCTTT.

The chain is built from TRDV1 and TRDJ1; D is unresolved. The V gene lost 0 bases and the J gene lost 8 bases, with 28 bases spanning the gap. This CDR3 has 19 residues. The germline CDR1 and CDR2 sequences are TSWWSYY and QGS. CDR3 sequence (DNA): TGTGCTCTTGGGGAACTAATGCCCCCTCCCCGTCACCACGGGGCCAAACTCATCTTT. It codes for CALGELMPPPRHHGAKLIF.

This clone was recorded only once. This sequence joins TRDV1 and TRDJ1, with TRDD3 identical over 13 bases. In germline, CDR1 is TSWWSYY, CDR2 QGS. This CDR3 has 28 residues. J was trimmed by 0 bases and V by 5 bases; bases with no gene match: 39. The CDR3 spells CALGTRGLPTISQLYSYWGIRNTDKLIF. The DNA of the CDR3 is TGTGCTCTTGGGACGCGGGGCCTTCCTACCATCAGTCAACTGTATTCTTACTGGGGGATACGCAACACCGATAAACTCATCTTT.

This clone was detected only a few times. V gene TRDV1 combines with J gene TRDJ1, with a weak D call TRDD2 (6 bases). Trimming left V 3 bases short and J 0 bases short, with 20 bases between. The CDR3 has 18 residues. The V gene's germline CDR1 is TSWWSYY and CDR2 QGS. DNA for the CDR3: TGTGCTCTTGGGGATTCTTCCTGCCTCCGTACTAACACCGATAAACTCATCTTT. Amino acids: CALGDSSCLRTNTDKLIF.